A single sample is the source of the 23 T cell receptor beta chains below, sequenced in a study of early T cells in non-severe SARS-CoV-2 infection. One entry per CDR3 protein, called by TCRdb with MiXCR from the 5' RACE reads. This sample yields under 85,000 distinct CDR3 sequences, of which over 9.5% are seen a single time; 5% to 6.5% belongs to the top ten. Sequencing was carried out using whole blood. The receptors were sampled from an adult who was a healthcare worker with PCR-confirmed SARS-CoV-2 infection or an uninfected control (not recorded which).

The rearrangement links TRBV7-3 to TRBJ2-2; 8 positions match TRBD1. The V segment lost 4 bases and the J segment 6 bases; nucleotides outside the gene matches: 4. The CDR3 is made up of 14 amino acids. Germline V CDR1 and CDR2: SGHTA, FQGTGA. The chain's CDR3 is CASSSLGQAGELFF. DNA for the CDR3: TGTGCCAGCAGCTCGTTGGGACAGGCCGGGGAGCTGTTTTTT.

Ten or more counts support this clonotype. The CDR3 region has the DNA TGTGCCAGCAGTTACGGGACAGGGGCTGAAGCTTTCTTT. Protein sequence: CASSYGTGAEAFF. The chain has TRBV6-2 or TRBV6-3 and TRBJ1-1, with TRBD1 identical over 10 bases. Germline CDR1 and CDR2: MNHEY and SVGEGT. The CDR3 sequence is 13 residues long. The trim removed 2 bases at V and 6 bases at J, leaving 0 bases unmatched.

This clonotype has just a few counts. This chain connects TRBV7-7 to TRBJ2-3; D gene uncertain. The germline gives CDR1 SSHAT, CDR2 FNYEAQ (reference sequence). Trimming removed 5 bases from V and 6 bases from J, with 12 bases in between. This CDR3 region has 13 residues. DNA for the CDR3: TGTGCCAGCAGCCCAACGACTGCCGATACGCAGTATTTT. Residues: CASSPTTADTQYF.

This clonotype was seen ten or more times. This rearrangement joins TRBV6-4 to TRBJ2-2; D ambiguous. The ends were cut back, 0 bases at V and 4 bases at J, with 3 bases in the middle. The CDR3 sequence is 13 residues long. Germline V gene sequence: CDR1 MRHNA, CDR2 SNTAGT. The CDR3 is CASSDSATGELFF. CDR3 DNA sequence: TGTGCCAGCAGTGACTCCGCCACCGGGGAGCTGTTTTTT.

The table lists this clonotype with a few counts. The chain employs TRBV20-1 and TRBJ2-7; 7 nucleotides agree with TRBD1. The CDR3 totals 16 residues. V trimming: 5 bases; J trimming: 1 base; junction bases outside the gene matches: 14. Looked up from germline, CDR1 is DFQATT and CDR2 is SNEGSKA (reference sequence). For the CDR3, the DNA is TGCAGTGCTGCGCCCGCCGACAGGGACGGTTCCTACGAGCAGTACTTC. It codes for CSAAPADRDGSYEQYF.

This clonotype occurred many times. The chain recombines TRBV29-1 with TRBJ1-1, with D unresolved. The CDR3 has 13 amino acids. Germline CDR1 and CDR2: SQVTM and ANQGSEA. Trimming cost V 1 base and J 4 bases, with 10 bases left between them. The CDR3 DNA reads TGCAGCGTTGAAGCCTCGGTCCTCACTGAAGCTTTCTTT. As protein: CSVEASVLTEAFF.

The genes are TRBV6-2 or TRBV6-3 and TRBJ1-1; D remains unclear. Germline CDR1 is MNHEY and CDR2 is SVGEGT. This CDR3 contains 12 residues. Trimming removed 8 bases from V and 5 bases from J, with 12 bases in between. The CDR3, as DNA: TGTGCCAGCCGTACGGCTGGGACTGAAGCTTTCTTT. Amino acids: CASRTAGTEAFF.

This clonotype was seen many times. CDR3 in DNA: TGCAGTGCCCCCCCCCTAGCGGGGGGCAACACAGATACGCAGTATTTT. The encoded protein is CSAPPLAGGNTDTQYF. This sequence joins TRBV20-1 and TRBJ2-3; 11 positions match TRBD2. Per germline, CDR1 DFQATT and CDR2 SNEGSKA (reference sequence). Trimming removed 6 bases from V and 2 bases from J; junction bases left unmatched: 10. The CDR3 sequence is 16 residues long.

This clonotype appeared many times. The CDR3 DNA reads TGCGCCAGCAGTCCGACTAGCGCTGAGTACAATGAGCAGTTCTTC. Its translation is CASSPTSAEYNEQFF. This chain connects TRBV10-2 to TRBJ2-1; 8 bases agree with TRBD2. CDR1 and CDR2 (germline): WSHSY, SAAADI. V lost 5 bases, J lost 4 bases, and 7 bases stayed unmatched. CDR3 length: 15 amino acids.

This clonotype occurred many times. J is TRBJ2-3 and V is TRBV10-3, with TRBD2 identical over 12 bases. V lost 10 bases and J lost 4; bases outside the gene matches: 9. The length of the CDR3 is 15 residues. From germline, CDR1 is ENHRY and CDR2 SYGVKD. The CDR3 region is CARYPSGRASDTQYF. Written as DNA, the CDR3 is TGTGCCAGATACCCTAGCGGGAGGGCCTCAGATACGCAGTATTTT.

This clonotype was counted at least ten times. CDR3 residues: CASSRTSGRGETQYF. The CDR3, as DNA: TGTGCCAGCAGCCGGACTAGCGGGAGAGGGGAGACCCAGTACTTC. The rearrangement links TRBV7-6 to TRBJ2-5; 13 positions agree with TRBD2. This CDR3 has 15 residues. With 5 bases clipped from V and 5 bases from J, the junction kept 5 bases outside the gene matches. Germline CDR1 is SGHVS and CDR2 is FNYEAQ.

This clonotype was counted a single time. The rearrangement joins TRBV13 to TRBJ1-2; 7 bases are a match to TRBD1. CDR3 length equals 13 residues. CDR1 is PRHDT, CDR2 FYEKMQ, per germline (reference sequence). V shed 4 bases, J shed 4 bases, and the junction held 3 bases outside the gene matches. In DNA, the CDR3 is TGTGCCAGCAGCTCCCGGACAGGCTATGGCTACACCTTC. This translates into CASSSRTGYGYTF.

In its sample, this clonotype was seen many times. The V call is TRBV18, the J call TRBJ1-6; 7 bases line up with TRBD1. The CDR3 runs 14 residues. Germline V lookup: CDR1 KGHSH, CDR2 LQKENI. With 3 bases clipped from V and 8 bases from J, the junction kept 4 bases outside the gene matches. The CDR3 is CASSPGQVYSPLHF. CDR3 bases: TGTGCCAGCTCACCTGGACAGGTTTATTCACCCCTCCACTTT. Full variable domain (missing parts from reference TRBV18 and TRBJ1-6): NAGVMQNPRHLVRRRGQEARLRCSPMKGHSHVYWYRQLPEEGLKFMVYLQKENIIDESGMPKERFSAEFPKEGPSILRIQQVVRGDSAAYFCASSPGQVYSPLHFGNGTRLTVT.

The chain links TRBV20-1 to TRBJ1-5; 8 bases match TRBD1. CDR1 is DFQATT and CDR2 is SNEGSKA in the germline V gene (reference sequence). This CDR3 comprises 13 residues. The junction had 0 bases not matched to a gene; V was cut back by 5 bases and J by 0 bases. The CDR3 coding sequence is TGCAGTGCTGGGACAGGTAGCAATCAGCCCCAGCATTTT. Its protein is CSAGTGSNQPQHF.

In nucleotides, the CDR3 is TGTGCCAGTAGCCCGACAGAACTAGCCAAAAACATTCAGTACTTC. It is translated as CASSPTELAKNIQYF. The chain joins TRBV19 to TRBJ2-4; tentatively, D is TRBD1 (5 bases). V was clipped by 6 bases and J by 0 bases, with 12 bases between them. CDR1 is LNHDA and CDR2 is SQIVND in the germline V gene (reference sequence). CDR3 length: 15 amino acids.

This clonotype occurred many times. The chain has TRBV15 and TRBJ1-3, with unresolved D. V lost 2 bases and J 0 bases, leaving 11 bases between the germline ends. There are 16 residues in the CDR3. CDR1 and CDR2 (germline): LNHNV, YYDKDF (reference sequence). This CDR3 is CATSRSLTGSGNTIYF. The CDR3 DNA reads TGTGCCACCAGCAGATCCCTCACTGGCTCTGGAAACACCATATATTTT.

This chain connects TRBV24-1 to TRBJ2-5; TRBD1 matches at 7 bases. The junction had 5 bases not matched to a gene; V was cut back by 4 bases and J by 1 base. Germline values: CDR1 KGHDR, CDR2 SFDVKD. This CDR3 has 15 amino acids. CDR3 loop: CATSEFRQGQETQYF. The CDR3 DNA follows: TGTGCCACCAGTGAATTTAGACAGGGCCAAGAGACCCAGTACTTC.

This clonotype was recorded many times. This chain links TRBV5-1 with TRBJ1-5, with D possibly TRBD1 on 6 matching bases. The CDR3 consists of 14 residues. Germline lookup yields CDR1 SGHRS and CDR2 YFSETQ. The V gene lost 4 bases and the J gene lost 3 bases, with 11 bases spanning the gap. The CDR3 loop reads CASSPTGNNQPQHF. DNA of the CDR3: TGCGCCAGCAGCCCCACAGGGAACAATCAGCCCCAGCATTTT.

Only a few counts were recorded for this clonotype. This chain uses TRBV7-9 with TRBJ2-3; 9 bases map to TRBD2. This CDR3 comprises 14 residues. V gave up 5 bases and J gave up 1 base; unmatched junction bases: 1. Germline lookup yields CDR1 SEHNR and CDR2 FQNEAQ (reference sequence). The DNA for the CDR3 is TGTGCCAGCAGCCCTAGCGGGGGCACAGATACGCAGTATTTT. The encoded protein is CASSPSGGTDTQYF. The full variable domain, completed using reference TRBV7-9 and TRBJ2-3, is DTGVSQNPRHKITKRGQNVTFRCDPISEHNRLYWYRQTLGQGPEFLTYFQNEAQLEKSRLLSDRFSAERPKGSFSTLEIQRTEQGDSAMYLCASSPSGGTDTQYFGPGTRLTVL.

This clonotype was recorded at least ten times. The chain carries TRBV20-1 and TRBJ2-7; 9 nucleotides match TRBD1. V dropped 6 bases and J dropped 7; count of bases not matched to a gene: 16. The CDR3 extends over 15 amino acids. CDR1 DFQATT and CDR2 SNEGSKA come from the germline V gene (reference sequence). This CDR3 is CSAQSGTGSSGEQYF. The CDR3 DNA sequence: TGCAGTGCCCAATCCGGGACAGGGTCTTCTGGGGAGCAGTACTTC.

The sample holds a few counts of this clonotype. The chain couples TRBV5-1 to TRBJ2-2, with TRBD1 identical over 9 bases. The germline gives CDR1 SGHRS, CDR2 YFSETQ. The CDR3 covers 17 residues. J was trimmed by 3 bases and V by 4 bases; bases with no gene match: 10. Here the CDR3 DNA reads TGCGCCAGCAGCCTAACTCCGGGACAGGGTTACACCGGGGAGCTGTTTTTT. It is translated as CASSLTPGQGYTGELFF.

This chain joins TRBV9 and TRBJ2-5, with 13 nucleotides matching TRBD2. The germline CDR1 and CDR2 sequences are SGDLS and YYNGEE. Trimming removed 2 bases from V and 3 bases from J; junction bases left unmatched: 4. The CDR3 covers 16 residues. CDR3 amino acids: CASSVGLAGEEETQYF. CDR3 DNA: TGTGCCAGCAGCGTCGGACTAGCGGGAGAAGAAGAGACCCAGTACTTC.

This clonotype has ten or more counts. CDR3 loop: CASGGQGEGSPLHF. CDR3 nucleotide sequence: TGCGCCAGCGGAGGACAGGGGGAAGGATCACCCCTCCACTTT. The chain carries TRBV10-2 and TRBJ1-6, with 10 nucleotides matching TRBD1. The CDR3 loop spans 14 amino acids. Germline assignment: CDR1 WSHSY and CDR2 SAAADI. Trimming at V came to 8 bases and at J to 10 bases, leaving 8 bases not matched to a gene.